Listed here is a single T cell receptor beta chain. Germline V gives CDR1 MNHEY, CDR2 SMNVEV (reference sequence). The CDR3 is 15 residues long. Between the trimmed V and J ends, which lost 3 bases and 3 bases, there was a span of 12 bases. 13 Jbeta primers and 60 Vbeta primers were used for the PCR. Sequencing used immunoSEQ multiplex PCR; TCRdb keeps in-frame clones, though not all of them. The table has 110,000 to 150,000 clones, around four fifths seen once. The data belong to a study of cytomegalovirus exposure and HLA in healthy donors. Study-level background: Approximately 170 million T cells yielded over 90 million unique TCR beta sequences in earlier analysis.

This TCR came from a male donor in good health and CMV-seropositive. The sequenced sample consisted of PBMCs. The chain links TRBV27 to TRBJ2-1; maybe TRBD2 (5 bases). The CDR3 DNA is TGTGCCAGCAGTTTGACTACTTGGGGCTACAATGAGCAGTTCTTC. Amino acid sequence: CASSLTTWGYNEQFF.